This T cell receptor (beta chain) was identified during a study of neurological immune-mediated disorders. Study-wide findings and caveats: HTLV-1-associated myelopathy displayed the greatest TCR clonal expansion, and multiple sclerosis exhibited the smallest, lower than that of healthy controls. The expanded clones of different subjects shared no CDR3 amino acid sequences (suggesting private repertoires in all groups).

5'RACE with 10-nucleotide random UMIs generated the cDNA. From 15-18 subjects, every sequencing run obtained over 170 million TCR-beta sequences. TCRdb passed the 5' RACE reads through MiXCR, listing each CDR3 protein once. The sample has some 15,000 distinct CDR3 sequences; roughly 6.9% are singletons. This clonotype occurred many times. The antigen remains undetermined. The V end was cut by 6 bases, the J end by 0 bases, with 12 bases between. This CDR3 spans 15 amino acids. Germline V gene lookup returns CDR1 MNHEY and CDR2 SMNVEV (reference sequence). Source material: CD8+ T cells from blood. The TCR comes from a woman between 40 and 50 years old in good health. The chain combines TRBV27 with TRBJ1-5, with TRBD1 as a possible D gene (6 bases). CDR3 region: CASRTDSYSNQPQHF. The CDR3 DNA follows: TGTGCCAGCAGGACGGACAGTTATAGCAATCAGCCCCAGCATTTT.